The sequence of this TCR beta chain was determined in a study of blood T cell repertoires in COVID-19. Sequenced by immunoSEQ multiplex PCR; TCRdb stores in-frame clones only, minus some. The sample has some 240,000 clones; about 80% are singletons. The study drew participants aged about 18 to 95 years from 20 to 30 US areas. Categorization into cohorts depended on clinical history that participants reported. In this sample, this clone turned up a few times. The germline V gene has CDR1 LNHDA and CDR2 SQIVND (reference sequence). Between the trimmed V and J ends, which lost 8 bases and 7 bases, there was a span of 20 bases. The CDR3 runs to 15 residues.

Sequences were obtained from PBMCs or T cells enriched from blood (not recorded which). The chain couples TRBV19 to TRBJ1-4, with D possibly TRBD1 on 6 matching bases. The sequence was collected from a man younger than 40 with acute COVID-19. The CDR3 DNA sequence: TGTGCCAGTCAAACCGGGGGGACATCACTTGAAAAACTGTTTTTT. Amino acid sequence: CASQTGGTSLEKLFF.